The entry below describes one T cell receptor (beta chain). This clone was seen a handful of times. No antigen is known for it. Base-call qualities are not available, and no considerably larger clone is one nucleotide away. This record belongs to a study of blood T cell repertoires in COVID-19 (dated by TCRdb to the early 2020s). In terms of the full investigation: Collaborator samples came from the United States, Italy and Spain and covered acute and convalescent phases of COVID-19. The dataset comprised deeply sampled blood TCRbeta repertoires from subjects exposed to, actively infected with, or recovered from COVID-19. The samples were drawn from the first 160 participants of the ongoing ImmuneRACE study and from about 1,200 subjects provided by 6 global collaborators. A freely available public database, intended as a resource for researchers studying the immune response to SARS-CoV-2, is where the repertoires were released. Where HLA class I and class II types were available, the types were taken from metadata supplied by the sample provider, not from assay-based typing. A de-identified subject ID, COVID-19 status, age in years and sex were almost always included in the sample metadata. The material from the prospective study consisted of cDNA or gDNA derived from T cells, B-cell-depleted T cells, or PBMCs. General study outcomes and caveats: How much clinical and demographic metadata was included differed by source and by participant, and the metadata was provided uncurated.

The collaborating institutions used their own protocols to collect whole blood in K2EDTA tubes. For TCRbeta analysis, collaborators shipped samples as frozen whole blood, isolated PBMCs, or DNA extracted from either of those sample types. Sequences MDHEN (CDR1) and SYDVKM (CDR2) are obtained from the germline V gene. Deletion took 4 bases off V and 7 bases off J, with a span of 22 bases between the germline ends. The CDR3, from cysteine to phenylalanine, totals 16 residues. Only the CDR3 region is kept as DNA, spanning 48 bases read in frame from base 1. The immunoSEQ Assay, a bias-controlled multiplex PCR, was used to amplify TCRbeta CDR3 regions from genomic DNA. In the original analysis: Within the assay, amplification of reference gene primers was used to estimate how many nucleated cells each sample contained. To quantify the absolute abundance of each unique TCRbeta CDR3 rearrangement, sequence reads were collapsed and filtered. For each sample, productive Simpson clonality was calculated as the square root of Simpson's diversity index across productive rearrangements. Imported from immuneACCESS, the table was reduced by TCRdb to in-frame sequences with V and J called. These copies leave out some clones; in studies compared against another copy, an unresolved V gene accounts for under half, and the cause of the remainder is not known. From that table come the V and J calls and clone size; the DNA was used to work out D and trimming. This sample gives roughly 100,000 clones in total; almost 90% of them show up just once. The top ten hold 3.5% of the sample.

Recombination linked TRBV28 to TRBJ1-1, with no confidently assigned D gene. Sequencing was done on a sample of peripheral blood. This TCR was sampled from a human donor in a cohort sampled during active COVID-19. The bases are TGTGCCAGCAGTTCCCACGCGGACGAGACCCGGGGTGAAGCTTTCTTT. Its product reads: CASSSHADETRGEAFF.